The clone carrying this TCR beta chain was counted ten times or more. This sample was taken from a study of breast tumors, draining lymph nodes, adjacent tissues. TCRdb passed the multiplex PCR reads through MiXCR, listing each CDR3 protein once. The table has about 35,000 distinct CDR3 sequences, roughly 36% seen once. Specimen: breast tumor tissue. This receptor was taken from a female donor with breast cancer. Some clones in this sample may be carry-over from other donors' samples.

The DNA for the CDR3 is TGTGCCAGCAGCGTGTTGAGTCTGGTCGGGACAGATACGCAGTATTTT. It specifies CASSVLSLVGTDTQYF. The chain links TRBV9 to TRBJ2-3; D is unresolved. Trimming removed 2 bases at V and 3 bases at J, with 16 bases between. The CDR3 spans 16 residues. Germline V lookup: CDR1 SGDLS, CDR2 YYNGEE.